This T cell receptor (beta chain) was documented in a study of OX40 agonist ivuxolimab in advanced cancers. Produced via immunoSEQ multiplex PCR; TCRdb's table is partial and in-frame only. The table shows approximately 59,000 clones, with around 81% occurring only once. The clonotype originates from an adult with an advanced solid tumor such as melanoma, head and neck, liver or kidney cancer. This specimen was CD4+ or CD8+ T cells sorted from blood, taken in a trial of the OX40 agonist ivuxolimab.

The CDR3 nucleotides are TGTGCCAGCAGTGTTCTGGTTGACTCTACTGGGGAGCAGTACTTC. This gives the protein CASSVLVDSTGEQYF. The gene calls are TRBV6-1 and TRBJ2-7; D call uncertain. The CDR3 totals 15 residues. Trimming cost V 4 bases and J 7 bases, with 20 bases left between them. The germline CDR1 and CDR2 sequences are MNHNS and SASEGT.